The 22 T cell receptor beta chains below were found in one sample sequenced in a study of early T cells in non-severe SARS-CoV-2 infection. TCRdb called the 5' RACE reads again in MiXCR, with one record for every CDR3 protein. Of approximately 70,000 distinct CDR3 sequences detected, 9% to 10% appear once; the ten largest clones hold about a sixth. The material was whole blood, obtained at baseline. These receptors came from an adult who was a healthcare worker with PCR-confirmed SARS-CoV-2 infection or an uninfected control (not recorded which).

This clonotype was observed at least ten times. The chain couples TRBV5-6 to TRBJ1-1; D is ambiguous. Germline CDR1 is SGHDT and CDR2 is YYEEEE. This CDR3 region has 14 residues. Trimming took 1 base from V and 5 from J, leaving 12 bases between them. The CDR3 loop is CASSLLMRGTEAFF. Written as DNA, the CDR3 is TGTGCCAGCAGCTTGTTGATGCGGGGAACTGAAGCTTTCTTT.

At least ten counts were recorded for this clonotype. The rearrangement joins TRBV12-5 to TRBJ1-5; D call uncertain. The CDR3 length is 16 residues. CDR1 is LGHNT, CDR2 FRNRAP, per germline. Trimming shortened V by 4 bases and J by 7 bases, and 20 bases separated the two germline ends. CDR3 nucleotides: TGTGCTAGTGGTTCGGACCGGACGCACCGGCTCCAGCCCCAGCATTTT. It is translated as CASGSDRTHRLQPQHF.

The chain uses TRBV12-3 or TRBV12-4 and TRBJ2-2; 7 bases agree with TRBD1. The CDR3 length is 14 residues. The ends lost 5 bases at V and 6 bases at J; junction bases unmatched: 6. The CDR3, as DNA: TGTGCCAGCAGTATTGGGACAGTGTCCGGGGAGCTGTTTTTT. Amino acid sequence: CASSIGTVSGELFF.

The chain has TRBV30 and TRBJ2-6; possibly TRBD2 for D (5 bases). CDR3 length: 14 amino acids. CDR1 and CDR2 (germline): GTSNPN, SVGIG (reference sequence). V lost 2 bases and J lost 2, with 7 bases in between. CDR3 bases: TGTGCCTGGAGTATCGGGACTGGGGCCAACGTCCTGACTTTC. This gives the protein CAWSIGTGANVLTF.

This clonotype was picked up many times. This rearrangement joins TRBV20-1 to TRBJ2-5; D is unclear. Trimming cost V 1 base and J 3 bases, with 15 bases left between them. Germline CDR1 and CDR2: DFQATT and SNEGSKA (reference sequence). This CDR3 is built from 15 residues. The CDR3 DNA is TGCAGTGCTAGAGCTATAACTGAGGTGGAAGAGACCCAGTACTTC. Translated, it gives CSARAITEVEETQYF.

This clonotype was counted many times. V and J are TRBV20-1 and TRBJ2-7, with D uncertain. Germline V gene data show CDR1 as DFQATT and CDR2 as SNEGSKA (reference sequence). Trimming left V 0 bases short and J 7 bases short, with 13 bases between. This CDR3 spans 13 amino acids. DNA for the CDR3: TGCAGTGCTAGAGAACCCGGACGGGCGGAGCAGTACTTC. This codes for CSAREPGRAEQYF.

There are many counts of this clonotype. The chain combines TRBV6-2 or TRBV6-3 with TRBJ1-2; no reliable D call. This CDR3 comprises 14 residues. Germline lookup yields CDR1 MNHEY and CDR2 SVGEGT. Trimming removed 4 bases from V and 7 bases from J, with 16 bases in between. CDR3 nucleotide sequence: TGTGCCAGCAGTTTCAGCACGGAATCTGGTGGCTACACCTTC. Its translation: CASSFSTESGGYTF.

The table lists this clonotype with a few counts. The chain combines TRBV7-2 with TRBJ2-3, with 10 bases matching TRBD1. V was pared by 3 bases and J by 2 bases, with 8 bases of the junction left unmatched. CDR3 length: 17 amino acids. The germline CDR1 and CDR2 sequences are SGHTA and FQGNSA. CDR3 DNA: TGTGCCAGCAGCTTTCCTGGGACAGGGGAGAACACAGATACGCAGTATTTT. Protein sequence: CASSFPGTGENTDTQYF. The variable domain in full, completed from reference TRBV7-2 and TRBJ2-3, reads GAGVSQSPSNKVTEKGKDVELRCDPISGHTALYWYRQSLGQGLEFLIYFQGNSAPDKSGLPSDRFSAERTGGSVSTLTIQRTQQEDSAVYLCASSFPGTGENTDTQYFGPGTRLTVL.

This chain uses TRBV9 with TRBJ1-2; D call uncertain. CDR3 length: 14 amino acids. Germline CDR1 and CDR2: SGDLS and YYNGEE. V was cut by 0 bases and J by 4 bases, with 10 bases left in between. CDR3 in amino acids: CASSVGPNSYGYTF. Written as DNA, the CDR3 is TGTGCCAGCAGCGTAGGGCCGAACTCCTATGGCTACACCTTC.

This clonotype was seen repeatedly, ten times or more. The chain combines TRBV11-2 with TRBJ1-1, with D uncertain. CDR3 length equals 15 residues. Looked up from germline, CDR1 is SGHAT and CDR2 is FQNNGV. Between the trimmed V and J ends, which lost 3 bases and 0 bases, there was a span of 11 bases. CDR3 loop: CASSFLPPMNTEAFF. The CDR3 DNA sequence: TGTGCCAGCAGCTTCTTACCACCGATGAACACTGAAGCTTTCTTT. Variable domain in full (rest from reference TRBV11-2 and TRBJ1-1): EAGVAQSPRYKIIEKRQSVAFWCNPISGHATLYWYQQILGQGPKLLIQFQNNGVVDDSQLPKDRFSAERLKGVDSTLKIQPAKLEDSAVYLCASSFLPPMNTEAFFGQGTRLTVV.

At least ten counts were recorded for this clonotype. The V call is TRBV18, the J call TRBJ2-3; the D gene is possibly TRBD1 (6 bases). Trimming shortened V by 6 bases and J by 6 bases, and 7 bases separated the two germline ends. This CDR3 comprises 11 residues. Germline V gene lookup returns CDR1 KGHSH and CDR2 LQKENI. The CDR3 sequence: CASSDRDTQYF. The CDR3 DNA sequence: TGTGCCAGCTCCGACAGGGATACGCAGTATTTT.

This clonotype was seen many times. The chain uses TRBV3-1 and TRBJ2-3; D gene ambiguous. Trimming took 0 bases from V and 2 from J, leaving 6 bases between them. Germline V gives CDR1 LGHDT, CDR2 YNNKEL (reference sequence). The CDR3 runs 14 residues. CDR3 loop: CASSQEGSTDTQYF. CDR3 DNA sequence: TGTGCCAGCAGCCAAGAGGGGTCCACAGATACGCAGTATTTT.

This clonotype was seen at least ten times. The CDR3 nucleotides read TGCAGTGCCGAAGGGGGAGGCAGCGAGCAGTTCTTC. This codes for CSAEGGGSEQFF. This chain uses TRBV20-1 with TRBJ2-1; D tentatively fits TRBD1 or TRBD2 (6 bases each). In germline, CDR1 is DFQATT, CDR2 SNEGSKA (reference sequence). This CDR3 has 12 residues. The V and J ends lost 6 bases and 10 bases respectively, with 16 bases between them.

The chain joins TRBV7-2 to TRBJ2-1, with 7 bases lining up with TRBD2. V trimming: 5 bases; J trimming: 13 bases; junction bases outside the gene matches: 14. The CDR3 is 14 residues long. Germline loops: CDR1 SGHTA, CDR2 FQGNSA. The CDR3 loop is CASSRPGGRELQFF. CDR3 in DNA: TGTGCCAGCAGCCGACCGGGCGGGCGGGAGCTCCAGTTCTTC.

In this sample, this clonotype turned up many times. The chain carries TRBV29-1 and TRBJ2-1, with TRBD1 matching 9 bases. CDR1 and CDR2 from the germline V gene are SQVTM and ANQGSEA. The CDR3 loop spans 12 amino acids. The V segment lost 7 bases and the J segment 7 bases; nucleotides outside the gene matches: 5. DNA of the CDR3: TGCAGCGGAGGGACAGGGTTGAATGAGCAGTTCTTC. The encoded protein is CSGGTGLNEQFF.

The sample holds many counts of this clonotype. The chain recombines TRBV28 with TRBJ1-4; D uncertain. V lost 8 bases and J 0 bases, leaving 19 bases between the germline ends. The CDR3 extends over 17 amino acids. Germline CDR1 reads MDHEN; CDR2 reads SYDVKM. CDR3 DNA: TGTGCCAGCTTGCCCCCCCAAAGACGGACAACTAATGAAAAACTGTTTTTT. Protein: CASLPPQRRTTNEKLFF.

V is TRBV7-9 and J is TRBJ2-1; D ambiguous. CDR1 and CDR2 (germline): SEHNR, FQNEAQ (reference sequence). The V and J ends lost 0 bases and 15 bases respectively, with 12 bases between them. The CDR3 has 12 amino acids. The CDR3 spells CASSLASGVRFF. As DNA, the CDR3 is TGTGCCAGCAGCTTAGCGTCAGGCGTCCGGTTCTTC. Full variable domain (rest looked up from reference TRBV7-9 and TRBJ2-1): DTGVSQNPRHKITKRGQNVTFRCDPISEHNRLYWYRQTLGQGPEFLTYFQNEAQLEKSRLLSDRFSAERPKGSFSTLEIQRTEQGDSAMYLCASSLASGVRFFGPGTRLTVL.

V is TRBV29-1 and J is TRBJ2-1; 8 bases are shared with TRBD2. With V trimmed by 6 bases and J by 8 bases, 6 bases remained unmatched. The CDR3 contains 12 residues. Germline V CDR1 and CDR2: SQVTM, ANQGSEA. CDR3 in DNA: TGCAGCGTGGGACTAGTAATCGATGAGCAGTTCTTC. It translates to CSVGLVIDEQFF.

The sample holds many counts of this clonotype. V and J are TRBV6-6 and TRBJ2-1; tentative D call: TRBD2 (6 bases). Germline CDR1 and CDR2: MNHNY and SVGAGI (reference sequence). The CDR3 totals 16 residues. The germline V and J ends were trimmed by 4 bases and 3 bases, with 16 bases remaining between them. CDR3 DNA sequence: TGTGCCAGCAGTTTCCAACTGGGGGGAGGCTACAATGAGCAGTTCTTC. It codes for CASSFQLGGGYNEQFF.

This clonotype was counted at least ten times. The rearrangement uses TRBV28 and TRBJ2-5; 8 positions match TRBD1. CDR1 MDHEN and CDR2 SYDVKM come from the germline V gene. V shed 2 bases, J shed 4 bases, and the junction held 6 bases outside the gene matches. This CDR3 has 15 amino acids. CDR3 nucleotide sequence: TGTGCCAGCAGTTTACAACAGGGGGGAGTAGAGACCCAGTACTTC. Translation gives CASSLQQGGVETQYF.

This clonotype was seen ten or more times. The chain carries TRBV18 and TRBJ2-7; 9 positions agree with TRBD1. The ends lost 0 bases at V and 1 base at J; junction bases unmatched: 7. The CDR3 length is 17 residues. The germline V gene has CDR1 KGHSH and CDR2 LQKENI. For the CDR3, the DNA is TGTGCCAGCTCACCACCGCGGACAGGGGCGGAGTCCTACGAGCAGTACTTC. This encodes CASSPPRTGAESYEQYF.

This clonotype has a handful of counts. V is TRBV29-1 and J is TRBJ1-1, with D uncertain. Germline V gene lookup returns CDR1 SQVTM and CDR2 ANQGSEA. Trimming shortened V by 2 bases and J by 7 bases, and 17 bases separated the two germline ends. CDR3 length equals 14 residues. The CDR3 spells CSVELGPSGFEAFF. The CDR3 region has the DNA TGCAGCGTTGAATTAGGTCCGTCCGGCTTTGAAGCTTTCTTT.